Sequencing of this T cell receptor beta chain was carried out in a study of a mutant IDH1 vaccine in newly diagnosed glioma. Per the germline V gene, CDR1 is SGHTA and CDR2 is FQGNSA. The CDR3 loop spans 16 amino acids. V gave up 2 bases and J gave up 3 bases, with 14 bases separating them. Concerning this clone itself: The antigen is not known.

Libraries were prepared by immunoSEQ multiplex PCR; TCRdb keeps only in-frame clonotypes and omits some of them. The sample includes about 38,000 clones, about 84% of them seen just once. Time point of the sample: week 5, during vaccination. Doses comprised 300 ug of mutant IDH1 20-mer peptide each, plus topical imiquimod. Broader study findings: Apparently, pseudoprogression bore no relation to changes among the top peripheral T cell clonotypes. The study observed vaccine-induced immune responses in just over 90% of patients.

This clonotype originated in a man aged 35 to 55 with glioma. The chain couples TRBV7-2 to TRBJ1-3; D is possibly TRBD1 (5 bases). The sequences come from PBMCs, collected from a glioma patient whose treatment included an IDH1 peptide vaccine. CDR3 in amino acids: CASSLRAGSGGNTIYF. The CDR3 region has the DNA TGTGCCAGCAGCTTACGGGCAGGGTCGGGTGGAAACACCATATATTTT.